Shown below are 17 T cell receptor beta chains from a single sample sequenced in a study of T cell changes during pregnancy in multiple sclerosis. Some clones are missing from TCRdb's copy, which holds only in-frame ones; the method was immunoSEQ multiplex PCR. The sample has some 120,000 clones; 90% to 96% are singletons. Sequences were derived from peripheral blood, sampled after pregnancy. These receptors were collected from a female donor with multiple sclerosis, enrolled in a pregnancy study.

This sequence joins TRBV27 and TRBJ2-7, with a possible D match to TRBD2 (6 bases). This CDR3 is built from 14 residues. Trimming cost V 5 bases and J 4 bases, with 15 bases left between them. CDR1 and CDR2 from the germline V gene are MNHEY and SMNVEV (reference sequence). This chain's CDR3 is CASSRPGLLYEQYF. The CDR3 nucleotides read TGTGCCAGCAGTCGCCCGGGACTCCTATACGAGCAGTACTTC.

DNA for the CDR3: TGTGCCAGCAGCTTTGCCCGGCGGACTGGAAACACCATATATTTT. Residues: CASSFARRTGNTIYF. The chain combines TRBV7-9 with TRBJ1-3; no firm D call. Germline CDR1 reads SEHNR; CDR2 reads FQNEAQ (reference sequence). CDR3 length: 15 amino acids. Trimming took off 3 bases at V and 2 bases at J, with 11 bases between the two ends.

The J gene is TRBJ2-1, the V gene TRBV27; TRBD1 is a possible D gene (5 bases). The germline V gene has CDR1 MNHEY and CDR2 SMNVEV (reference sequence). CDR3 length equals 15 residues. V lost 3 bases and J 0 bases, leaving 9 bases between the germline ends. This chain's CDR3 is CASSLLDNSYNEQFF. The CDR3 bases are TGTGCCAGCAGTTTGTTGGACAACTCCTACAATGAGCAGTTCTTC.

The chain has TRBV13 and TRBJ2-7; D is perhaps TRBD1 (6 bases). The V end was cut by 0 bases, the J end by 4 bases, with 10 bases between. The CDR3 extends over 14 amino acids. The germline gives CDR1 PRHDT, CDR2 FYEKMQ (reference sequence). The CDR3 protein is CASSLGQGRYEQYF. CDR3 coding DNA: TGTGCCAGCAGCTTAGGACAGGGAAGGTACGAGCAGTACTTC.

This chain connects TRBV28 to TRBJ2-2, with 10 bases that match TRBD1. The CDR3 sequence is 15 residues long. Trimming removed 4 bases from V and 7 bases from J; junction bases left unmatched: 6. In germline, CDR1 is MDHEN, CDR2 SYDVKM. In DNA, the CDR3 is TGTGCCAGCAGTTCGTTGGGACAGGGGATCGGGGAGCTGTTTTTT. Its translation: CASSSLGQGIGELFF.

The rearrangement joins TRBV28 to TRBJ2-7; D is possibly TRBD2 (5 bases). Per germline, CDR1 MDHEN and CDR2 SYDVKM. V was clipped by 5 bases and J by 2 bases, with 13 bases between them. The CDR3 runs to 14 residues. CDR3 region: CASSDYVEAYEQYF. CDR3 DNA sequence: TGTGCCAGCAGTGACTACGTGGAAGCCTACGAGCAGTACTTC. Full variable domain (missing parts from reference TRBV28 and TRBJ2-7): DVKVTQSSRYLVKRTGEKVFLECVQDMDHENMFWYRQDPGLGLRLIYFSYDVKMKEKGDIPEGYSVSREKKERFSLILESASTNQTSMYLCASSDYVEAYEQYFGPGTRLTVT.

The gene calls are TRBV11-2 and TRBJ2-1; no firm D call. Germline loops: CDR1 SGHAT, CDR2 FQNNGV. CDR3 length: 16 amino acids. The V and J ends lost 0 bases and 2 bases respectively, with 11 bases between them. As DNA, the CDR3 is TGTGCCAGCAGCTTAGACGCCAGAATAACCTACAATGAGCAGTTCTTC. The encoded protein is CASSLDARITYNEQFF.

This rearrangement joins TRBV28 to TRBJ2-3; 8 bases fit TRBD2. Per the germline V gene, CDR1 is MDHEN and CDR2 is SYDVKM. J was trimmed by 4 bases and V by 1 base; bases with no gene match: 4. This CDR3 region has 15 residues. CDR3 protein: CASSLSGGISDTQYF. In DNA form, the CDR3 reads TGTGCCAGCAGTTTATCGGGGGGGATCTCAGATACGCAGTATTTT. The full variable domain, its missing parts supplied by reference TRBV28 and TRBJ2-3, is DVKVTQSSRYLVKRTGEKVFLECVQDMDHENMFWYRQDPGLGLRLIYFSYDVKMKEKGDIPEGYSVSREKKERFSLILESASTNQTSMYLCASSLSGGISDTQYFGPGTRLTVL.

The rearrangement joins TRBV28 to TRBJ2-5, with D maybe TRBD2 (6 bases). The CDR3 spans 15 residues. Trimming pared 2 bases from V and 1 base from J, leaving 11 bases between. Germline-derived CDR1 and CDR2 are MDHEN and SYDVKM. CDR3 region: CASSLGEVSQETQYF. The CDR3 bases are TGTGCCAGCAGTTTAGGGGAGGTCAGCCAAGAGACCCAGTACTTC.

This rearrangement joins TRBV28 to TRBJ2-1, with 7 bases lining up with TRBD2. Losses at the gene ends were 5 bases for V and 9 bases for J; bases not matched to a gene: 16. Germline assignment: CDR1 MDHEN and CDR2 SYDVKM. The CDR3 covers 16 residues. CDR3 sequence reads: CASSLGFGLEGFEQFF. In nucleotides, the CDR3 is TGTGCCAGCAGTCTAGGATTCGGACTAGAAGGATTTGAGCAGTTCTTC.

The chain is built from TRBV10-3 and TRBJ2-3; 7 bases line up with TRBD1. This CDR3 comprises 15 residues. The trim removed 3 bases at V and 6 bases at J, leaving 9 bases unmatched. Germline CDR1 ENHRY, CDR2 SYGVKD. The CDR3: CAISDGQAITDTQYF. CDR3 DNA sequence: TGTGCCATCAGTGACGGACAGGCTATAACGGATACGCAGTATTTT.

The rearrangement uses TRBV15 and TRBJ1-1; D is undetermined. Germline V gene data show CDR1 as LNHNV and CDR2 as YYDKDF (reference sequence). The V and J ends lost 8 bases and 2 bases respectively, with 12 bases between them. This CDR3 is built from 13 residues. The chain's CDR3 is CATGRKINTEAFF. The CDR3 DNA is TGTGCCACCGGCCGAAAGATTAACACTGAAGCTTTCTTT.

The CDR3 region has the DNA TGTGCCAGCAGCTTAGATGTGGAACAGGGGTACGAGCAGTACTTC. Protein sequence: CASSLDVEQGYEQYF. The rearrangement uses TRBV11-2 and TRBJ2-7; 7 nucleotides line up with TRBD1. Germline CDR1 and CDR2: SGHAT and FQNNGV. The trim removed 0 bases at V and 4 bases at J, leaving 6 bases unmatched. The CDR3 sequence is 15 residues long.

The rearrangement joins TRBV5-1 to TRBJ2-7, with 10 positions matching TRBD2. CDR3 length equals 16 residues. Trimming cost V 0 bases and J 3 bases; bases outside gene matches: 6. CDR1 is SGHRS, CDR2 YFSETQ, per germline. The CDR3 loop is CASSLVRTSGNYEQYF. CDR3 nucleotide sequence: TGCGCCAGCAGCTTGGTCCGGACTAGCGGTAACTACGAGCAGTACTTC.

The chain combines TRBV4-1 with TRBJ2-7, with D maybe TRBD1 (5 bases). Germline V gene sequence: CDR1 MGHRA, CDR2 YSYEKL. V was cut by 1 base and J by 7 bases, with 17 bases left in between. The CDR3 has 15 amino acids. As DNA, the CDR3 is TGCGCCAGCAGCCAAGCTTGGGGCGAGTTGAGGGAGCAGTACTTC. Encoded protein: CASSQAWGELREQYF.

CDR3 in amino acids: CASSNPLTASYEQYF. The CDR3 nucleotides read TGTGCCAGCAGCAATCCCTTGACAGCTTCCTACGAGCAGTACTTC. The rearrangement joins TRBV5-4 to TRBJ2-7; possibly TRBD1 for D (5 bases). V lost 4 bases, J lost 1 base, and 15 bases lay in between. The CDR3 has 15 residues. From germline, CDR1 is SGHNT and CDR2 YYREEE (reference sequence).

The chain links TRBV4-3 to TRBJ1-5; the match to TRBD1 covers 7 bases. V was clipped by 5 bases and J by 5 bases; unmatched bases: 6. The CDR3 extends over 14 amino acids. CDR1 is LGHNA and CDR2 is YSLEER in the germline V gene. CDR3 DNA sequence: TGCGCCAGCAGCGAAAGCAGGGGGGATCAGCCCCAGCATTTT. This codes for CASSESRGDQPQHF.